A selection of T cell receptor beta chains follows, all from one sample in a study of OX40 agonist ivuxolimab in advanced cancers. The method was immunoSEQ multiplex PCR; TCRdb's version includes in-frame clones alone and lacks a portion of them. The table records more than 65,000 clones, about 91% of them present only once. The sample here was CD4+ or CD8+ T cells sorted from blood, taken in a trial of the OX40 agonist ivuxolimab. These receptors all come from an adult with an advanced solid tumor such as melanoma, head and neck, liver or kidney cancer. CDR3s include the opening cysteine and the closing phenylalanine or tryptophan. D genes are given only for firm matches. Where a row states a size, it is once, few, many or the class of an expanded clone; other rows omit it.

clone_size: -; v_call: TRBV19; j_call: TRBJ1-2; d_call: TRBD1; cdr3_nt: TGTGCCAGTAGTCCTCGACAGGGAGCCTATGGCTACACCTTC; cdr3_aa: CASSPRQGAYGYTF
clone_size: -; v_call: TRBV11-2; j_call: TRBJ1-4; d_call: -; cdr3_nt: TGTGCCAGCAGCTTAGATCGGGGTGAAAAACTGTTTTTT; cdr3_aa: CASSLDRGEKLFF
clone_size: -; v_call: TRBV10-3; j_call: TRBJ2-3; d_call: TRBD2; cdr3_nt: TGTGCCATCAGTGAGTCTACATGGGGTAGCGGGGGGCCAGATACGCAGTATTTT; cdr3_aa: CAISESTWGSGGPDTQYF
clone_size: -; v_call: TRBV5-1; j_call: TRBJ2-1; d_call: TRBD2; cdr3_nt: TGCGCCAGCAGCTTGGAACTAGCGGGGTACAATGAGCAGTTCTTC; cdr3_aa: CASSLELAGYNEQFF
clone_size: -; v_call: TRBV2; j_call: TRBJ2-5; d_call: -; cdr3_nt: TGTGCCAGCAGTCTAAGAGAAGGGACCCAGTACTTC; cdr3_aa: CASSLREGTQYF
clone_size: -; v_call: TRBV5-5; j_call: TRBJ2-2; d_call: -; cdr3_nt: TGTGCCAGCAGCTTGGTGATGGGTGCCGGGGAGCTGTTTTTT; cdr3_aa: CASSLVMGAGELFF
clone_size: -; v_call: TRBV7-2; j_call: TRBJ1-1; d_call: -; cdr3_nt: TGTGCCAGCAGCATTCCCGGGACAAAGACTGAAGCTTTCTTT; cdr3_aa: CASSIPGTKTEAFF
clone_size: -; v_call: TRBV6-5; j_call: TRBJ1-1; d_call: TRBD1; cdr3_nt: TGTGCCAGCAGTTACTGGGACAGTAACACTGAAGCTTTCTTT; cdr3_aa: CASSYWDSNTEAFF
clone_size: -; v_call: TRBV4-1; j_call: TRBJ2-2; d_call: -; cdr3_nt: TGCGCCAGCAGCCGGGAGAGATACACCGGGGAGCTGTTTTTT; cdr3_aa: CASSRERYTGELFF
clone_size: -; v_call: TRBV5-1; j_call: TRBJ2-3; d_call: -; cdr3_nt: TGCGCCAGCAGCCCAGTTGGGGGTACAGATACGCAGTATTTT; cdr3_aa: CASSPVGGTDTQYF
clone_size: -; v_call: TRBV11-2; j_call: TRBJ1-1; d_call: -; cdr3_nt: TGTGCCAGCAGCTCTTCCAGAACAGGGTTTAACACTGAAGCTTTCTTT; cdr3_aa: CASSSSRTGFNTEAFF
clone_size: -; v_call: TRBV9; j_call: TRBJ2-7; d_call: -; cdr3_nt: TGTGCCAGCAGCGCCTCTCCGGGGGCCTACGAGCAGTACTTC; cdr3_aa: CASSASPGAYEQYF
clone_size: -; v_call: TRBV6-5; j_call: TRBJ1-4; d_call: -; cdr3_nt: TGTGCCAGCAGTAAACGGCTCCCAACTAATGAAAAACTGTTTTTT; cdr3_aa: CASSKRLPTNEKLFF
clone_size: -; v_call: TRBV30; j_call: TRBJ2-7; d_call: -; cdr3_nt: TGTGCCTGGAGTCGGCAGCCCTACGAGCAGTACTTC; cdr3_aa: CAWSRQPYEQYF
clone_size: -; v_call: TRBV19; j_call: TRBJ1-3; d_call: -; cdr3_nt: TGTGCCAGTAGTAGCGCAGGTGGAAACACCATATATTTT; cdr3_aa: CASSSAGGNTIYF
clone_size: -; v_call: TRBV30; j_call: TRBJ1-2; d_call: TRBD1; cdr3_nt: TGTGCCTGGAGTCAGGGGGTACTAGACTATGGCTACACCTTC; cdr3_aa: CAWSQGVLDYGYTF
clone_size: -; v_call: TRBV6-1; j_call: TRBJ2-2; d_call: -; cdr3_nt: TGTGCCAGCAGTGGAGGACAGAACACCGGGGAGCTGTTTTTT; cdr3_aa: CASSGGQNTGELFF
clone_size: -; v_call: TRBV7-9; j_call: TRBJ2-3; d_call: -; cdr3_nt: TGTGCCAGCGGAGGAGGAGGGACAGATACGCAGTATTTT; cdr3_aa: CASGGGGTDTQYF
clone_size: once; v_call: TRBV7-3; j_call: TRBJ1-1; d_call: TRBD1; cdr3_nt: TGTGCCAGCAGCAAACAGACAGGGGCACACACTGAAGCTTTCTTT; cdr3_aa: CASSKQTGAHTEAFF
clone_size: -; v_call: TRBV28; j_call: TRBJ1-6; d_call: -; cdr3_nt: TGTGCCAGCAGTTCTGGAGGGGGGGGCTTCTATAATTCACCCCTCCACTTT; cdr3_aa: CASSSGGGGFYNSPLHF
clone_size: -; v_call: TRBV7-9; j_call: TRBJ1-1; d_call: TRBD1; cdr3_nt: TGTGCCAGCAGCCCCGGACAGGATTACACTGAAGCTTTCTTT; cdr3_aa: CASSPGQDYTEAFF
clone_size: -; v_call: TRBV29-1; j_call: TRBJ1-2; d_call: TRBD1; cdr3_nt: TGCAGCGGGATGACCGGGACAGGGGGCCGGGGCTACACCTTC; cdr3_aa: CSGMTGTGGRGYTF
clone_size: -; v_call: TRBV30; j_call: TRBJ2-1; d_call: TRBD2; cdr3_nt: TGTGCCTGTCCTAGCGGGGTCAACTACAATGAGCAGTTCTTC; cdr3_aa: CACPSGVNYNEQFF
clone_size: -; v_call: TRBV5-1; j_call: TRBJ2-7; d_call: -; cdr3_nt: TGCGCCAGCAGCTTGGCCCTGGCCAGGGATAGAGACGAGCAGTACTTC; cdr3_aa: CASSLALARDRDEQYF
clone_size: -; v_call: TRBV6-5; j_call: TRBJ1-2; d_call: -; cdr3_nt: TGTGCCAGCAGTGCCAGGGAACGAGGCTATGGCTACACCTTC; cdr3_aa: CASSARERGYGYTF
clone_size: -; v_call: TRBV27; j_call: TRBJ1-1; d_call: -; cdr3_nt: TGTGCCAGCAGTTTGGCACAGGCGAACACTGAAGCTTTCTTT; cdr3_aa: CASSLAQANTEAFF
clone_size: -; v_call: TRBV7-9; j_call: TRBJ2-3; d_call: -; cdr3_nt: TGTGCCAGCAGCCCCAAATCTTGGGGCTCTAATACAGATACGCAGTATTTT; cdr3_aa: CASSPKSWGSNTDTQYF
clone_size: -; v_call: TRBV19; j_call: TRBJ1-3; d_call: -; cdr3_nt: TGTGCCACAGGTGGCACTTCCTCTGGAAACACCATATATTTT; cdr3_aa: CATGGTSSGNTIYF
clone_size: few; v_call: TRBV19; j_call: TRBJ1-6; d_call: -; cdr3_nt: TGTGCCAGTAGTATTGTCCCCGGAGATTCACCCCTCCACTTT; cdr3_aa: CASSIVPGDSPLHF
clone_size: -; v_call: TRBV6-5; j_call: TRBJ2-2; d_call: -; cdr3_nt: TGTGCCAGCAGGCCGTCTCTATCTAACACCGGGGAGCTGTTTTTT; cdr3_aa: CASRPSLSNTGELFF
clone_size: -; v_call: TRBV28; j_call: TRBJ2-1; d_call: -; cdr3_nt: TGTGCCAGCACCCCCCCGGGGCGAGGGCAGTTCTTC; cdr3_aa: CASTPPGRGQFF
clone_size: -; v_call: TRBV7-9; j_call: TRBJ1-1; d_call: -; cdr3_nt: TGTGCCAGCAGCCTATTATTTGAAGCTTTCTTT; cdr3_aa: CASSLLFEAFF
clone_size: -; v_call: TRBV7-9; j_call: TRBJ2-7; d_call: -; cdr3_nt: TGTGCCAGCAGCATCCGGGACTGGAACCCCTTCGAGCAGTACTTC; cdr3_aa: CASSIRDWNPFEQYF
clone_size: few; v_call: TRBV14; j_call: TRBJ1-2; d_call: -; cdr3_nt: TGTGCCAGCAGCCAAGAGGAAGGATATGGCTACACCTTC; cdr3_aa: CASSQEEGYGYTF
clone_size: -; v_call: TRBV5-8; j_call: TRBJ2-3; d_call: -; cdr3_nt: TGTGCCAGCAGCCATCCCTCGGGGTATACGCAGTATTTT; cdr3_aa: CASSHPSGYTQYF
clone_size: -; v_call: TRBV5-1; j_call: TRBJ2-3; d_call: TRBD1; cdr3_nt: TGCGCCAGCAGCTCGACAGGGGAGAGCACAGATACGCAGTATTTT; cdr3_aa: CASSSTGESTDTQYF
clone_size: -; v_call: TRBV2; j_call: TRBJ1-1; d_call: -; cdr3_nt: TGTGCCAGCAGGAAGACTACTGGCACTGAAGCTTTCTTT; cdr3_aa: CASRKTTGTEAFF